These 19 T cell receptor beta chains share one sample of origin, sequenced in a study of T-cell reconstitution after alpha-beta-depleted transplantation in children. A library of TCRbeta sequences, prepared with unique molecular identifiers, was generated. TCRdb used MiXCR to reprocess the PCR reads, holding one entry per CDR3 protein. This table has around 530,000 distinct CDR3 sequences, less than 35% appearing once. The material sequenced was PBMCs from the stem cell graft donor, taken from the stem cell graft. These receptors came from a human donor who donated a stem cell graft to a child with aplastic anemia.

Only a few counts were recorded for this clonotype. This sequence joins TRBV12-3 or TRBV12-4 and TRBJ2-1, with D possibly matching TRBD2 (5 bases). The CDR3 length is 12 residues. Trimming removed 7 bases at V and 3 bases at J, with 7 bases between. CDR3 coding DNA: TGTGCCAGCACGGACTTCTACAATGAGCAGTTCTTC. This encodes CASTDFYNEQFF.

J is TRBJ2-4 and V is TRBV4-3; maybe TRBD1 (5 bases). Trimming cost V 0 bases and J 2 bases, with 14 bases left between them. CDR3 length: 17 amino acids. CDR1 LGHNA and CDR2 YSLEER come from the germline V gene. CDR3 in amino acids: CASSQEPYQGSKNIQYF. CDR3 DNA: TGCGCCAGCAGCCAAGAGCCATATCAGGGCTCCAAAAACATTCAGTACTTC.

In this sample, this clonotype turned up a few times. The rearrangement joins TRBV20-1 to TRBJ2-5; TRBD2 matches at 11 bases. CDR3 length equals 15 residues. Trimming removed 6 bases from V and 4 bases from J; junction bases left unmatched: 10. The germline V gene has CDR1 DFQATT and CDR2 SNEGSKA (reference sequence). The CDR3 DNA sequence: TGCAGTGCAACCGGGACTAGCGGTTTACGAGAGACCCAGTACTTC. Amino acids: CSATGTSGLRETQYF.

This clonotype was observed at least ten times. The chain combines TRBV30 with TRBJ1-5; D possibly corresponds to TRBD1 (6 bases). Trimming stripped 0 bases from V and 6 bases from J, with 9 bases between. Germline loops: CDR1 GTSNPN, CDR2 SVGIG (reference sequence). This CDR3 comprises 13 residues. CDR3 nucleotide sequence: TGTGCCTGGAGTGTAAGCAGGGGTCAGCCCCAGCATTTT. Its translation is CAWSVSRGQPQHF.

This clonotype was detected a few times. The rearrangement links TRBV4-3 to TRBJ2-3; D gene unclear. Per germline, CDR1 LGHNA and CDR2 YSLEER. Trimming stripped 1 base from V and 1 base from J, with 6 bases between. CDR3 size: 14 residues. The CDR3 is CASSQGQRTDTQYF. DNA for the CDR3: TGCGCCAGCAGCCAAGGACAACGCACAGATACGCAGTATTTT.

V gene TRBV30 combines with J gene TRBJ2-2; 7 bases fit TRBD1. The V segment lost 4 bases and the J segment 5 bases; nucleotides outside the gene matches: 4. Germline CDR1 and CDR2: GTSNPN and SVGIG (reference sequence). CDR3 size: 13 residues. The DNA for the CDR3 is TGTGCCTGGACCAGGGGGACAACCGGGGAGCTGTTTTTT. It yields the protein CAWTRGTTGELFF.

This clonotype appeared once. V usage is TRBV11-2 and J usage is TRBJ2-1; TRBD2 aligns across 11 bases. The CDR3 is made up of 19 amino acids. The junction had 9 bases not matched to a gene; V was cut back by 2 bases and J by 0 bases. Germline CDR1 is SGHAT and CDR2 is FQNNGV. The CDR3 reads CASSLIGTSGPSSYNEQFF. In nucleotides, the CDR3 is TGTGCCAGCAGCTTAATCGGGACTAGCGGACCATCCTCCTACAATGAGCAGTTCTTC.

The gene calls are TRBV27 and TRBJ2-7; 10 nucleotides align to TRBD2. V dropped 5 bases and J dropped 4; count of bases not matched to a gene: 8. The CDR3 runs to 15 residues. The germline V gene has CDR1 MNHEY and CDR2 SMNVEV (reference sequence). The CDR3 reads CASSNGASGSYEQYV. CDR3 DNA sequence: TGTGCCAGCAGTAACGGGGCTAGCGGGAGTTACGAGCAGTACGTC.

J is TRBJ2-7 and V is TRBV10-3; TRBD2 matches 7 bases. The germline V gene encodes CDR1 ENHRY and CDR2 SYGVKD. The CDR3 extends over 14 amino acids. Trimming at V came to 3 bases and at J to 6 bases, leaving 8 bases not matched to a gene. The DNA of the CDR3 is TGTGCCATCAGTGAAGAGGCGGGAGTGCGCGAGCAGTACTTC. Its protein is CAISEEAGVREQYF.

The table lists this clonotype with a few counts. The V call is TRBV5-5, the J call TRBJ1-2, with no clear D. The CDR3 sequence is 15 residues long. The ends were cut back, 1 base at V and 4 bases at J, with 14 bases in the middle. The germline V gene encodes CDR1 SGHKS and CDR2 YYEKEE (reference sequence). CDR3 sequence (DNA): TGTGCCAGCAGCTTGATGCGGCCTAGAACCTATGGCTACACCTTC. This translates into CASSLMRPRTYGYTF. Full variable domain (missing parts from reference TRBV5-5 and TRBJ1-2): DAGVTQSPTHLIKTRGQQVTLRCSPISGHKSVSWYQQVLGQGPQFIFQYYEKEERGRGNFPDRFSARQFPNYSSELNVNALLLGDSALYLCASSLMRPRTYGYTFGSGTRLTVV.

The chain has TRBV27 and TRBJ2-2; maybe TRBD1 (6 bases). Between the trimmed V and J ends, which lost 5 bases and 7 bases, there was a span of 14 bases. The CDR3 runs to 14 residues. Germline CDR1 and CDR2: MNHEY and SMNVEV (reference sequence). The CDR3 DNA reads as TGTGCCAGCAGTACAAACCCCAGGGGCGGGGAGCTGTTTTTT. Protein product: CASSTNPRGGELFF.

V is TRBV20-1 and J is TRBJ1-5, with D possibly TRBD1 on 5 matching bases. The V end was cut by 6 bases, the J end by 6 bases, with 18 bases between. CDR1 is DFQATT and CDR2 is SNEGSKA in the germline V gene (reference sequence). CDR3 size: 14 residues. CDR3 region: CSARAGGAGQPQHF. The CDR3 nucleotides are TGCAGTGCCCGGGCCGGGGGAGCCGGTCAGCCCCAGCATTTT.

A few counts support this clonotype. The rearrangement links TRBV5-6 to TRBJ2-1; D remains ambiguous. V lost 4 bases and J 8 bases, leaving 16 bases between the germline ends. There are 14 residues in the CDR3. CDR1 and CDR2 (germline): SGHDT, YYEEEE. The CDR3 loop reads CASSPDGWLYEQFF. CDR3 coding DNA: TGTGCCAGCAGCCCTGATGGGTGGTTATATGAGCAGTTCTTC.

The chain couples TRBV30 to TRBJ2-3, with a weak D call TRBD1 (5 bases). V was pared by 4 bases and J by 3 bases, with 8 bases between. Germline CDR1 is GTSNPN and CDR2 is SVGIG (reference sequence). This CDR3 is built from 12 residues. As DNA, the CDR3 is TGTGCCTGGACGGACACTACAGATACGCAGTATTTT. Its translation: CAWTDTTDTQYF.

The sample holds a few counts of this clonotype. The J gene is TRBJ1-2, the V gene TRBV6-2 or TRBV6-3, with D possibly TRBD1 on 6 matching bases. Germline lookup yields CDR1 MNHEY and CDR2 SVGEGT. This CDR3 spans 13 amino acids. The V gene lost 6 bases and the J gene lost 2 bases, with 10 bases spanning the gap. CDR3 sequence reads: CASRTGGNYGYTF. CDR3 nucleotide sequence: TGTGCCAGCAGGACAGGTGGAAACTATGGCTACACCTTC.

V gene TRBV10-3 combines with J gene TRBJ2-1; 7 nucleotides match TRBD2. With V trimmed by 2 bases and J by 2 bases, 3 bases remained unmatched. Per germline, CDR1 ENHRY and CDR2 SYGVKD. CDR3 length equals 15 residues. The CDR3 sequence is CAISERGLAYNEQFF. The CDR3 DNA reads TGTGCCATCAGTGAGAGAGGACTAGCCTACAATGAGCAGTTCTTC.

This rearrangement joins TRBV7-2 to TRBJ2-3; possibly TRBD2 for D (5 bases). This CDR3 is 16 amino acids long. The ends were cut back, 2 bases at V and 2 bases at J, with 14 bases in the middle. The germline CDR1 and CDR2 sequences are SGHTA and FQGNSA. In nucleotides, the CDR3 is TGTGCCAGCAGCTTAAGGGTGGGAGCCGCCACAGATACGCAGTATTTT. Protein sequence: CASSLRVGAATDTQYF.

This chain uses TRBV12-1 with TRBJ2-4; the DNA was not used to check the table's D call, TRBD1. TRBV12-1 is a known pseudogene. There are 17 residues in the CDR3. The CDR3 bases are TGTGCCAGCAGCTTTCGATGGGACAGAGAAGCCAAAAACATTCAGTACTTC. Encoded protein: CASSFRWDREAKNIQYF.

V is TRBV18 and J is TRBJ1-4, with TRBD1 matching 10 bases. The V gene end was trimmed by 2 bases and the J gene end by 8 bases; junction bases not matched to a gene: 5. Per the germline V gene, CDR1 is KGHSH and CDR2 is LQKENI. This CDR3 spans 15 amino acids. The CDR3 is CASSPFDRGPEKLFF. CDR3 bases: TGTGCCAGCTCACCATTCGACAGGGGGCCGGAAAAACTGTTTTTT.